This TCR beta chain was sequenced during a study of technical replicates of blood from a few donors. Data came from immunoSEQ multiplex PCR; TCRdb stores just in-frame clones and leaves some out. The table records roughly 71,000 clones, around 95% of them present only once. CDR3 length equals 15 residues. The V end was cut by 4 bases, the J end by 6 bases, with 16 bases between. CDR1 is SGHRS, CDR2 YFSETQ, per germline. V gene TRBV5-1 combines with J gene TRBJ2-2; tentative D call: TRBD2 (6 bases). The receptor's source is a human donor in good health. The sample taken for sequencing was T cells isolated from PBMCs. The CDR3 here is CASSPTRARAGELFF. CDR3 nucleotides: TGCGCCAGCAGCCCGACTAGGGCCCGGGCCGGGGAGCTGTTTTTT.